This T cell receptor (beta chain) was profiled in a study of T cell repertoires in cytomegalovirus infection. This clonotype was detected a few times. Antigen unknown. MiXCR, run by TCRdb on the reads, gives a single entry per CDR3 protein. The table includes fewer than 55,000 distinct CDR3 sequences, around 19% detected once. CDR3 length equals 14 residues. Germline V CDR1 and CDR2: SGHVS, FQNEAQ. Trimming removed 5 bases from V and 0 bases from J, with 11 bases in between. Findings of the study overall: CMV-specific TCR beta clonotypes restricted by HLA-C dominated the ex vivo response.

The receptor was derived from a human donor in good health (CMV status not recorded). Some clones in this sample may be carry-over from other donors' samples. The chain carries TRBV7-8 and TRBJ2-7; TRBD2 might be the D (6 bases). Specimen: CD8+ T cells from cultured PBMCs, collected from culture after CMV antigen stimulation. The CDR3 sequence is CASSPGGFSYEQYF. The CDR3 nucleotides are TGTGCCAGCAGCCCCGGAGGGTTCTCCTACGAGCAGTACTTC.